This TCR beta chain was observed in a study of T cell changes during pregnancy in multiple sclerosis. Trimming shortened V by 3 bases and J by 2 bases, and 7 bases separated the two germline ends. Germline values: CDR1 KGHSH, CDR2 LQKENI. This CDR3 has 13 amino acids. Here immunoSEQ multiplex PCR was the method, and the copy in TCRdb shows in-frame clones only, minus some. The table includes tens of thousands of clones, roughly 90% detected once. This material consisted of CD4+ T cells from peripheral blood mononuclear cells, taken in the third trimester of pregnancy. This clonotype was sampled from a female donor with multiple sclerosis, enrolled in a pregnancy study. The chain joins TRBV18 to TRBJ2-5, with D perhaps matching TRBD1 (6 bases). The CDR3 DNA follows: TGTGCCAGCTCACCGACAGGTCAAGAGACCCAGTACTTC. Translated, it gives CASSPTGQETQYF. Using reference TRBV18 and TRBJ2-5 for the parts outside the CDR3, the full variable domain is NAGVMQNPRHLVRRRGQEARLRCSPMKGHSHVYWYRQLPEEGLKFMVYLQKENIIDESGMPKERFSAEFPKEGPSILRIQQVVRGDSAAYFCASSPTGQETQYFGPGTRLLVL.